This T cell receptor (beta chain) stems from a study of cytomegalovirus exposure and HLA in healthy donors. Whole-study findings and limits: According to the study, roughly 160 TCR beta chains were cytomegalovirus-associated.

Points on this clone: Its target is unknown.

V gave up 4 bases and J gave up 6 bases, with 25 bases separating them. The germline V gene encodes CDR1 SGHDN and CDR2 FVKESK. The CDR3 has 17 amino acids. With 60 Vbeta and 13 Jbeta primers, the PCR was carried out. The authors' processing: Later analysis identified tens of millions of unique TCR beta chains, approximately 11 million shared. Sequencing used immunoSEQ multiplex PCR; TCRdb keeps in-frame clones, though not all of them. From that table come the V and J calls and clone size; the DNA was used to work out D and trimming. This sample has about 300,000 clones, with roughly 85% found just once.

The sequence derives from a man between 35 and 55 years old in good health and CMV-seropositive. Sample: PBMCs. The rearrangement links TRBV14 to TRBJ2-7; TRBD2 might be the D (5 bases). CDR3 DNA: TGTGCCAGCAGCCTGATCCACAGAGGGTCTGTCGGCGGCGAGCAGTACTTC. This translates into CASSLIHRGSVGGEQYF.